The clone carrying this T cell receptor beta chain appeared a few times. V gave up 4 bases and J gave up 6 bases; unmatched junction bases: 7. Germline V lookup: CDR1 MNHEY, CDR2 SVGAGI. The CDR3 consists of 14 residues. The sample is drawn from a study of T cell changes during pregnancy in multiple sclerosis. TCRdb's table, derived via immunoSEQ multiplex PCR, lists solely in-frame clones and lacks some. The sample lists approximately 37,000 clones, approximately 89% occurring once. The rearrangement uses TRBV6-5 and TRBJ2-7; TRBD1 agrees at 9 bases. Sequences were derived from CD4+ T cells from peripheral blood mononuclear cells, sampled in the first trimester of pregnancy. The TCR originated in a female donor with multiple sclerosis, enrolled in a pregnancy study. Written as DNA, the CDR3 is TGTGCCAGCAGTTCCGGGACAGGGTTGGTCGAGCAGTACTTC. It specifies CASSSGTGLVEQYF.